This TCR beta chain emerged from a study of T-cell memory formation after mild COVID-19. As to this clonotype: Its target is unknown. A junction end diverges from the germline sequence, so it may reflect a read error.

The CDR3 has 14 amino acids. Germline CDR1 and CDR2: LGHNA and YNFKEQ. General observations from the study: From day 15 to 85, contracting clones were balanced between CD4 and CD8, whereas later expanders leaned toward CD4+.

Each CDR3 protein is one row after TCRdb ran MiXCR on the 5' RACE reads. The table has about 360,000 distinct CDR3 sequences, approximately 14% seen once; the top ten hold 20% to 25%. The sequenced sample consisted of PBMCs or a T cell subset sorted from them (not recorded which). This receptor was taken from a man between 18 and 29 years old who had mild COVID-19 (a few samples of this study predate the infection). Cell type and time point are not known. The chain is built from TRBV4-2 and TRBJ1-1; the D is unclear. CDR3 residues: CASGQGQADTEAFF. CDR3 nucleotides: TGTGCCAGCGGCCAAGGTCAGGCAGACACTGAAGCTTTCTTT.